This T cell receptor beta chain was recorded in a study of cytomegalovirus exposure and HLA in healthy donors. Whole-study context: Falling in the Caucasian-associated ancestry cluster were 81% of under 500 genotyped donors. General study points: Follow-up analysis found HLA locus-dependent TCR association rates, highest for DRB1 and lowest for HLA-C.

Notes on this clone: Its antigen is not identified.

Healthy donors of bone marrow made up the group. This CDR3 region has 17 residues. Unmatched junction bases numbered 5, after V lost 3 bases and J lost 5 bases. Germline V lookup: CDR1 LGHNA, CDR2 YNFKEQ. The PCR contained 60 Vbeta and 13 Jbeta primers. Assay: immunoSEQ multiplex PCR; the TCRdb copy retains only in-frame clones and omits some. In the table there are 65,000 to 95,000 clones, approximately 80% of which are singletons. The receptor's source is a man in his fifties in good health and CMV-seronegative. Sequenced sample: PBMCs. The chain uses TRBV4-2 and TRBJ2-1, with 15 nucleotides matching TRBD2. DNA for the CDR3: TGTGCCAGCAGCCAGGGGGGACTAGCGGGGGGAAACAATGAGCAGTTCTTC. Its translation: CASSQGGLAGGNNEQFF.